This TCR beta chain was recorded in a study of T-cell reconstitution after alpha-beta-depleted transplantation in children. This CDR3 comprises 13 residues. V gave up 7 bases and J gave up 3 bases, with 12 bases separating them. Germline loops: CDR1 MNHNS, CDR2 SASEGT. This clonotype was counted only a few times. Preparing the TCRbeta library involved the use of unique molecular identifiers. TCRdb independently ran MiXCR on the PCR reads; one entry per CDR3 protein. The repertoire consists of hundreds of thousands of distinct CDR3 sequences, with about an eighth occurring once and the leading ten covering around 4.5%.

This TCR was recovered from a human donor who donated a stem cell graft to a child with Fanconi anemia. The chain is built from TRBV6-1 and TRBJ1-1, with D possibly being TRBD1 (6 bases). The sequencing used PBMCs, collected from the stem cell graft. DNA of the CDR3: TGTGCCAGCAAAAGGGGGAGAGACACTGAAGCTTTCTTT. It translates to CASKRGRDTEAFF.